This TCR beta chain emerged from a study of CD8+CD57+ T cells in acquired aplastic anemia. Between the trimmed V and J ends, which lost 3 bases and 3 bases, there was a span of 23 bases. This CDR3 contains 18 residues. From germline, CDR1 is SNHLY and CDR2 FYNNEI. Genomic DNA templated the TCR beta VDJ and CDR3 profiling. TCRdb reanalysed the reads using MiXCR and keeps one entry per CDR3 protein. The sample lists approximately 300,000 distinct CDR3 sequences; approximately 57% were seen once. Patients picked for sequencing had shown CD8+CD57+ cell expansion detected by flow cytometry. Sequenced: sorted CD4+, CD8+, or CD8+CD57+ T cells (not recorded which) from PBMCs. This receptor was obtained from a human donor with aplastic anemia. The chain employs TRBV2 and TRBJ1-1; D ambiguous. CDR3 in amino acids: CASSDGGAKLLVDTEAFF. The DNA for the CDR3 is TGTGCCAGCAGTGACGGCGGCGCTAAGCTGCTGGTGGACACTGAAGCTTTCTTT.